This paragraph covers one T cell receptor (beta chain) sequence. The antigen remains unidentified. The source of the sample is a study of T cell responses to AZD1222 COVID-19 vaccine. Overall study context: Analyses pooled second doses at about 4 or about 12 weeks. Notes on the study in general: Just a handful of AZD1222 recipients tested seropositive at baseline. Researchers took repertoire samples only after the peak T cell response had come. Clonal diversity was possibly underestimated, and the donors were mostly white British, with more females.

Produced via immunoSEQ multiplex PCR; TCRdb's table is partial and in-frame only. The table has around 52,000 clones, around 88% seen once. The ends lost 1 base at V and 4 bases at J; junction bases unmatched: 12. The CDR3 sequence is 19 residues long. Germline V gives CDR1 LGHDT, CDR2 YNNKEL (reference sequence). This material consisted of peripheral blood, taken on day 0 of AZD1222 vaccination. The sequence derives from an adult in good health. The V gene is TRBV3-1 (or the pseudogene TRBV3-2), the J gene TRBJ2-3; 12 nucleotides match TRBD2. CDR3 DNA sequence: TGTGCCAGCAGCCAAGCTGCGCTAGCGGGAGGGCGAAGTGCAGATACGCAGTATTTT. Protein sequence: CASSQAALAGGRSADTQYF.